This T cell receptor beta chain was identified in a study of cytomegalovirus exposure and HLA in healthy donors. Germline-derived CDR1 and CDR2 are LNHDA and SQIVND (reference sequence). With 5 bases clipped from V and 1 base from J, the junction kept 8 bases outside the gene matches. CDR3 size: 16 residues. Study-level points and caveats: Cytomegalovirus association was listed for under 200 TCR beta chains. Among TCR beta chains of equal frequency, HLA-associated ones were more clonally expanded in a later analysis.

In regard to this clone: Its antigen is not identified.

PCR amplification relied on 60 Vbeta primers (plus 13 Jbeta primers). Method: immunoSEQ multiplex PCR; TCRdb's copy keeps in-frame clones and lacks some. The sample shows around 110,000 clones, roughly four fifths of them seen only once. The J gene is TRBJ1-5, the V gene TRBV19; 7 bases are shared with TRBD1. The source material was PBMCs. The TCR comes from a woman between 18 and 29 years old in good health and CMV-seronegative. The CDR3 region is CASSPTGVRSNQPQHF. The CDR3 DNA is TGTGCCAGTAGTCCTACAGGGGTGAGGAGCAATCAGCCCCAGCATTTT.